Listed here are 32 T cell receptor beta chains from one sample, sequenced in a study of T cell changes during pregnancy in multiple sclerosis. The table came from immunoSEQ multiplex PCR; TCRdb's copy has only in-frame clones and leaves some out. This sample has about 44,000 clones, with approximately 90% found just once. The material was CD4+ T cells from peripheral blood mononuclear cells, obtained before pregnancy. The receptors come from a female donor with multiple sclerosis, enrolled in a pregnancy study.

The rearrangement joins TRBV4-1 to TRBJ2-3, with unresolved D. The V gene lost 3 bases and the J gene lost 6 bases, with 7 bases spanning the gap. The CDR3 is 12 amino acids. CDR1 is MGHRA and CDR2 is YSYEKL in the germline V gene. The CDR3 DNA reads TGCGCCAGCAGCCAGACGAGGGATACGCAGTATTTT. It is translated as CASSQTRDTQYF.

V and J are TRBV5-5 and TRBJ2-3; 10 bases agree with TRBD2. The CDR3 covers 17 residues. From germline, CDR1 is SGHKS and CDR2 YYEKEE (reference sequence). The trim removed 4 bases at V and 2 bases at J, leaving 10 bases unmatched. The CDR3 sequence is CASSGLAERRLTDTQYF. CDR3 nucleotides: TGTGCCAGCAGCGGACTAGCGGAGAGGAGGCTCACAGATACGCAGTATTTT.

In nucleotides, the CDR3 is TGTGCCAGCAGCACACAGGGGGCTCGGAACACTGAAGCTTTCTTT. It encodes CASSTQGARNTEAFF. The J gene is TRBJ1-1, the V gene TRBV13, with 9 nucleotides matching TRBD1. The CDR3 length is 15 residues. Looked up from germline, CDR1 is PRHDT and CDR2 is FYEKMQ (reference sequence). The J segment lost 1 base and the V segment lost 5 bases, leaving 5 bases of the junction unmatched. The complete variable domain, with remaining parts taken from reference TRBV13 and TRBJ1-1, reads AAGVIQSPRHLIKEKRETATLKCYPIPRHDTVYWYQQGPGQDPQFLISFYEKMQSDKGSIPDRFSAQQFSDYHSELNMSSLELGDSALYFCASSTQGARNTEAFFGQGTRLTVV.

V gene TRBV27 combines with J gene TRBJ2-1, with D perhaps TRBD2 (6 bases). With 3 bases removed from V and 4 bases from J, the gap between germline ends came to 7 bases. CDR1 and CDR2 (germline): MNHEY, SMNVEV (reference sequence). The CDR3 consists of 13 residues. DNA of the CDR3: TGTGCCAGCAGTTTCCGGGAGTACAATGAGCAGTTCTTC. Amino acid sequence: CASSFREYNEQFF.

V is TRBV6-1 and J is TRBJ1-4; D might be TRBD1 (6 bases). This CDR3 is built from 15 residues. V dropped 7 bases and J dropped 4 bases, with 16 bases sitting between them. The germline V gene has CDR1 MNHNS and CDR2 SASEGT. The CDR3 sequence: CASTLSTGHNEKLFF. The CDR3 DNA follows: TGTGCCAGCACCTTATCGACAGGACATAATGAAAAACTGTTTTTT.

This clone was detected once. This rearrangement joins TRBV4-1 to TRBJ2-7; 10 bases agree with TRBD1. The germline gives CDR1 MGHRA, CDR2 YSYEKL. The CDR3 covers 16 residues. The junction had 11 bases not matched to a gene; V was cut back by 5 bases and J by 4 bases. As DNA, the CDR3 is TGCGCCAGCAGCGGTAACCGGGACAGGGGTCGTTACGAGCAGTACTTC. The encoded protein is CASSGNRDRGRYEQYF.

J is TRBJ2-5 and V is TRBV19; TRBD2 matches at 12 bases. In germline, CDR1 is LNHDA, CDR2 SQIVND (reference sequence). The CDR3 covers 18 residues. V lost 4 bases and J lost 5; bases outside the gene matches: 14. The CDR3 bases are TGTGCCAGTAGTACCCTCAAAGGGGCTAGCGGGAGGGCGGAGACCCAGTACTTC. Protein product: CASSTLKGASGRAETQYF.

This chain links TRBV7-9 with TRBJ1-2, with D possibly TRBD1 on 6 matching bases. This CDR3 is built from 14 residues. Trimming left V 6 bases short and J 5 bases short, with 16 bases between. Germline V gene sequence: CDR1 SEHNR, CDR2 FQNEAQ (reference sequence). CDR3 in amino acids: CASSLQGGGYGYTF. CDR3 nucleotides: TGTGCCAGCAGTTTACAGGGTGGAGGGTATGGCTACACCTTC.

DNA for the CDR3: TGTGCCAGCAGCCTTTACAGGGGGGAGACCCAGTACTTC. This codes for CASSLYRGETQYF. This chain links TRBV7-6 with TRBJ2-5; 8 bases fit TRBD1. The V gene's germline CDR1 is SGHVS and CDR2 FNYEAQ. The V and J ends lost 5 bases and 5 bases, in that order; junction bases with no gene match: 4. The CDR3 consists of 13 residues.

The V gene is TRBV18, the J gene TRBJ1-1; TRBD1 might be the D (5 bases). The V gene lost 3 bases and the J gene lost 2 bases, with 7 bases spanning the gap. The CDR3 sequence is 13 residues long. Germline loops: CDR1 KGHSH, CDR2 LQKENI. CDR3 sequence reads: CASSPGGNTEAFF. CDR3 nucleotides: TGTGCCAGCTCACCGGGGGGAAACACTGAAGCTTTCTTT.

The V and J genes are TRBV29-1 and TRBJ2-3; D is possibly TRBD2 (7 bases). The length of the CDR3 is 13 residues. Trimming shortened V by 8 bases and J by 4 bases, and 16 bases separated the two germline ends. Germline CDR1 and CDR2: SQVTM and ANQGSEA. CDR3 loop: CSISQGRADTQYF. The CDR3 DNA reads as TGCAGCATCTCGCAGGGGAGGGCAGATACGCAGTATTTT.

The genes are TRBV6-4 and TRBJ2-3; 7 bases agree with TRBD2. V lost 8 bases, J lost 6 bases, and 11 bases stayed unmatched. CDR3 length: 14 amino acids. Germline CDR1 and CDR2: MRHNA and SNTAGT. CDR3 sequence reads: CASSLAGETDTQYF. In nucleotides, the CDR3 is TGTGCCAGCTCTCTGGCGGGAGAAACGGATACGCAGTATTTT.

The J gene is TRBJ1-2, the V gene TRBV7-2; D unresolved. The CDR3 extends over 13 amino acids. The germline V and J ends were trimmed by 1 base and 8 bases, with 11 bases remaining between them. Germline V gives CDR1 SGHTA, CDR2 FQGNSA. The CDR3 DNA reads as TGTGCCAGCAGCTTAGACACGCCTCGAGGCTACACCTTC. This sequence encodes CASSLDTPRGYTF.

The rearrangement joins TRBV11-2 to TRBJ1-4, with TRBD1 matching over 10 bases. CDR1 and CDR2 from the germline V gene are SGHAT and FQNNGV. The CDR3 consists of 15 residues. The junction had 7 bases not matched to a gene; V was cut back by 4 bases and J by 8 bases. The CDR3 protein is CASSSSGGQGEKLFF. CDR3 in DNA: TGTGCCAGCAGCTCCTCCGGGGGACAGGGGGAAAAACTGTTTTTT.

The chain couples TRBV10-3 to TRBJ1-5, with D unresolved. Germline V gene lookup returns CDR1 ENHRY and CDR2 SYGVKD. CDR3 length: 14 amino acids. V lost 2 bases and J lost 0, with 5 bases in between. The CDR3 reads CAISEAVSNQPQHF. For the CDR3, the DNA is TGTGCCATCAGTGAGGCAGTTAGCAATCAGCCCCAGCATTTT.

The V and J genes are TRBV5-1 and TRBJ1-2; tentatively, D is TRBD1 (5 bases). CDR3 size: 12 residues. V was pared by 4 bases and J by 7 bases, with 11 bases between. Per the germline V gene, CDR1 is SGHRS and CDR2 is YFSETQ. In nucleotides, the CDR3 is TGCGCCAGCAGCCGTGGACAATCTGGCTACACCTTC. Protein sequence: CASSRGQSGYTF.

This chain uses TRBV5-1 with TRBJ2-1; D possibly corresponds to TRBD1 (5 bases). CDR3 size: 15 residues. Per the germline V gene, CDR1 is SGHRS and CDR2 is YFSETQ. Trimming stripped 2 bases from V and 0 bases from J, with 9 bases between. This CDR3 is CASSFGAASYNEQFF. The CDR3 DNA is TGCGCCAGCAGCTTTGGGGCGGCCTCCTACAATGAGCAGTTCTTC.

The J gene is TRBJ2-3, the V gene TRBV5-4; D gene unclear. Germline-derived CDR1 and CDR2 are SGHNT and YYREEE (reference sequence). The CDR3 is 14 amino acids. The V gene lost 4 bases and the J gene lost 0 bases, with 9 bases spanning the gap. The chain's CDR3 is CASSQTPSTDTQYF. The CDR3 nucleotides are TGTGCCAGCAGCCAGACACCGAGCACAGATACGCAGTATTTT. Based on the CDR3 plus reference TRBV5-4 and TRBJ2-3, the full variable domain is ETGVTQSPTHLIKTRGQQVTLRCSSQSGHNTVSWYQQALGQGPQFIFQYYREEENGRGNFPPRFSGLQFPNYSSELNVNALELDDSALYLCASSQTPSTDTQYFGPGTRLTVL.

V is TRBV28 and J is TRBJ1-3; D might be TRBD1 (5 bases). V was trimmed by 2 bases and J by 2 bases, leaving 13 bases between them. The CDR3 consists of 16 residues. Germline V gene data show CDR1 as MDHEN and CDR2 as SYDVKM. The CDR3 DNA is TGTGCCAGCAGTTTAGTTCTGCAGGGAACTGGAAACACCATATATTTT. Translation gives CASSLVLQGTGNTIYF.

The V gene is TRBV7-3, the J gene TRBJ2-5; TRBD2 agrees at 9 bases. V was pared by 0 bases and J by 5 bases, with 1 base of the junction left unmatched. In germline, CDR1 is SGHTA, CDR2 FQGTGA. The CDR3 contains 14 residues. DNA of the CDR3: TGTGCCAGCAGCTTAACCGCGGGAGGGGAGACCCAGTACTTC. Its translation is CASSLTAGGETQYF.

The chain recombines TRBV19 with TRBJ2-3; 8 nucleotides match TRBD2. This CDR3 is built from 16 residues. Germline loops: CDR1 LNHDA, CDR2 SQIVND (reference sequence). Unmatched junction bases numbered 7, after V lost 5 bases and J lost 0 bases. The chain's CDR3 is CASSYAGGGSTDTQYF. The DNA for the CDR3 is TGTGCCAGTAGTTATGCCGGGGGGGGGAGCACAGATACGCAGTATTTT. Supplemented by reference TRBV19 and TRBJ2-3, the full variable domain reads DGGITQSPKYLFRKEGQNVTLSCEQNLNHDAMYWYRQDPGQGLRLIYYSQIVNDFQKGDIAEGYSVSREKKESFPLTVTSAQKNPTAFYLCASSYAGGGSTDTQYFGPGTRLTVL.

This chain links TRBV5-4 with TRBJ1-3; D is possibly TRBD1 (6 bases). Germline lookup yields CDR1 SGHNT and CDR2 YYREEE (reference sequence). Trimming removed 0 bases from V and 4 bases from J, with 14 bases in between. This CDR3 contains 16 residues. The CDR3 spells CASSLDPGVGGNTIYF. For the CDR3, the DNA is TGTGCCAGCAGCTTGGACCCAGGGGTGGGAGGAAACACCATATATTTT.

Here the CDR3 reads CASSQEAGGMETQYF. The CDR3 nucleotides read TGTGCCAGCAGCCAAGAAGCGGGGGGCATGGAGACCCAGTACTTC. This chain connects TRBV4-2 to TRBJ2-5; 9 bases map to TRBD2. The CDR3 sequence is 15 residues long. With 0 bases clipped from V and 5 bases from J, the junction kept 4 bases outside the gene matches. CDR1 LGHNA and CDR2 YNFKEQ come from the germline V gene.

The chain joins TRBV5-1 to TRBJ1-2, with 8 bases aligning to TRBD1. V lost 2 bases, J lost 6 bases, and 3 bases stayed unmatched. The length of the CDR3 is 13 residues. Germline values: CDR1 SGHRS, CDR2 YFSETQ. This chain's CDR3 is CASSFDRGDGYTF. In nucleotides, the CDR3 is TGCGCCAGCAGCTTCGACAGGGGTGATGGCTACACCTTC.

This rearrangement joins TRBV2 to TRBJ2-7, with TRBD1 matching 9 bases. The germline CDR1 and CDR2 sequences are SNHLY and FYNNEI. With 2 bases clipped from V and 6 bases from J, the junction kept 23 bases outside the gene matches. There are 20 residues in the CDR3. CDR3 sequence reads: CASSERNRGQSGRQRGEQYF. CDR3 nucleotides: TGTGCCAGCAGTGAAAGGAACAGGGGGCAATCGGGACGGCAGAGGGGCGAGCAGTACTTC.

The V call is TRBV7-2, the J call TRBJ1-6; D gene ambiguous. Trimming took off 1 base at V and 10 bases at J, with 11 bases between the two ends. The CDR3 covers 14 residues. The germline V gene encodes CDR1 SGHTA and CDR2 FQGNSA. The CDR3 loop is CASSLDGRSSPLHF. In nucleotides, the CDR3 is TGTGCCAGCAGCTTAGACGGTCGAAGCTCACCCCTCCACTTT.

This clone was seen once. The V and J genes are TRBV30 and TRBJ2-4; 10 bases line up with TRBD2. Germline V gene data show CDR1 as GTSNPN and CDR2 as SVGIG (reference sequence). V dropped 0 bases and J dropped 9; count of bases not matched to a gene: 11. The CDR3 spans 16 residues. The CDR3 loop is CAWSVSSGRRGSIQYF. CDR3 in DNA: TGTGCCTGGAGTGTTTCTAGCGGGAGAAGGGGTAGCATTCAGTACTTC. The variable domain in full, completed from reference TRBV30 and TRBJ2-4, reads SQTIHQWPATLVQPVGSPLSLECTVEGTSNPNLYWYRQAAGRGLQLLFYSVGIGQISSEVPQNLSASRPQDRQFILSSKKLLLSDSGFYLCAWSVSSGRRGSIQYFGAGTRLSVL.

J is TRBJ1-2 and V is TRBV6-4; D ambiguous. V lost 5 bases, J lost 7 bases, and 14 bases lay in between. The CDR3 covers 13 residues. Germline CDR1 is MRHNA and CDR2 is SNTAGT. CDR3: CASSPGGSVGYTF. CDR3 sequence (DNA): TGTGCCAGCAGTCCCGGTGGTTCCGTTGGCTACACCTTC.

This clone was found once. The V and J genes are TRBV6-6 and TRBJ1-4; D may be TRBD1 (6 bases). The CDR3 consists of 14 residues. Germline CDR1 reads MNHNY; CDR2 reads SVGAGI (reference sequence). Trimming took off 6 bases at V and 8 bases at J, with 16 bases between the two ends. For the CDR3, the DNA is TGTGCCAGCAGGAAGGACAGAATCAGCGAAAAACTGTTTTTT. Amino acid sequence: CASRKDRISEKLFF.

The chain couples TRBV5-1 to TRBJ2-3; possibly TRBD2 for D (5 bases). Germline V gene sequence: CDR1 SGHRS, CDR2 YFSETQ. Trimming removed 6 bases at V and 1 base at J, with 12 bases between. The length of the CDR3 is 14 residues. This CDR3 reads CASKRQSGTDTQYF. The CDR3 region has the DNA TGCGCCAGCAAGCGGCAGAGCGGCACAGATACGCAGTATTTT.

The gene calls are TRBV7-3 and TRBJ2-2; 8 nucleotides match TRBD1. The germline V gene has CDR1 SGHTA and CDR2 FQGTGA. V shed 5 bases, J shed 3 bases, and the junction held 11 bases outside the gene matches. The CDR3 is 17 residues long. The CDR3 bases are TGTGCCAGCAGCACGCAGCGGACAGGGTCAGACACCGGGGAGCTGTTTTTT. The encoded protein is CASSTQRTGSDTGELFF.

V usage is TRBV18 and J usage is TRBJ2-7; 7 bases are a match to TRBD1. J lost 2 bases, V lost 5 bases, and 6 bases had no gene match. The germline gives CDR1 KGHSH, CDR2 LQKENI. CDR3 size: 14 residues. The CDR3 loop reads CASSSGGQAYEQYF. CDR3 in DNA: TGTGCCAGCTCAAGTGGTGGACAGGCCTACGAGCAGTACTTC.